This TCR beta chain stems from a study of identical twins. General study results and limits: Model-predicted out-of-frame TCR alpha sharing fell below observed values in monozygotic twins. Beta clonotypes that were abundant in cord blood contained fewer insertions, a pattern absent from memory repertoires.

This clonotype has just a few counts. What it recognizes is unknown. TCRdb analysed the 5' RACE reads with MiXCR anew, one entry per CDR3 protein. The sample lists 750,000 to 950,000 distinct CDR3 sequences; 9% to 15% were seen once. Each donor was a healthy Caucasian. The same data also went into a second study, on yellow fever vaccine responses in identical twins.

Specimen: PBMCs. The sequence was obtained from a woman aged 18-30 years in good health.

CDR3 region: CASSQDPWTSFVDTQYF. CDR3 nucleotides: TGTGCCAGCAGCCAAGATCCCTGGACTAGTTTTGTCGATACGCAGTATTTT. The chain uses TRBV14 and TRBJ2-3; TRBD2 aligns across 7 bases. Germline-derived CDR1 and CDR2 are SGHDN and FVKESK. Trimming cost V 0 bases and J 6 bases; bases outside gene matches: 12. CDR3 length: 17 amino acids.